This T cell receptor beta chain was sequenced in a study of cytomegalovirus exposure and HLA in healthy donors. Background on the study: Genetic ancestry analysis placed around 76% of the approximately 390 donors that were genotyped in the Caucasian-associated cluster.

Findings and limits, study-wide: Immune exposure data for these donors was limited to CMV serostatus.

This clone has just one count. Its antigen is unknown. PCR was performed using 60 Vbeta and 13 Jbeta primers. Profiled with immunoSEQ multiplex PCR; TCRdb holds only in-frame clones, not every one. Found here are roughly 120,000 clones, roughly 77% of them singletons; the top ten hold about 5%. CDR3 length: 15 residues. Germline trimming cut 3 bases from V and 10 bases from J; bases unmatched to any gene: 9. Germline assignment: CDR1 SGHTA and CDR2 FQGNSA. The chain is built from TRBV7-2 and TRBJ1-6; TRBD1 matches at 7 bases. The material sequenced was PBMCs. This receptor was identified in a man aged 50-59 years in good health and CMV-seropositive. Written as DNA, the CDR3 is TGTGCCAGCAGCTTGACCGGGACAGTAGTATCACCCCTCCACTTT. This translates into CASSLTGTVVSPLHF.